This T cell receptor (beta chain) was captured in a study of blood T cell repertoires in COVID-19. On the study more broadly: Material from acute and convalescent COVID-19 was sourced from the United States, Italy and Spain. T cells, B-cell-depleted T cells, or PBMCs supplied cDNA or gDNA.

In germline, CDR1 is SGHNT, CDR2 YYREEE (reference sequence). Trimming left V 2 bases short and J 1 base short, with 12 bases between. This CDR3 is 15 amino acids long. Assay used: immunoSEQ multiplex PCR; TCRdb lists only in-frame clones, some missing. Of about 230,000 clones in the sample, approximately 88% are singletons; the top ten hold 27%. The material sequenced was peripheral blood. This chain connects TRBV5-4 to TRBJ1-1; possibly TRBD1 for D (5 bases). The TCR comes from a man aged 35 to 55 with acute or convalescent COVID-19. The DNA for the CDR3 is TGTGCCAGCAGCTTAGTAGGGGCGTCGAACACTGAAGCTTTCTTT. This translates into CASSLVGASNTEAFF.